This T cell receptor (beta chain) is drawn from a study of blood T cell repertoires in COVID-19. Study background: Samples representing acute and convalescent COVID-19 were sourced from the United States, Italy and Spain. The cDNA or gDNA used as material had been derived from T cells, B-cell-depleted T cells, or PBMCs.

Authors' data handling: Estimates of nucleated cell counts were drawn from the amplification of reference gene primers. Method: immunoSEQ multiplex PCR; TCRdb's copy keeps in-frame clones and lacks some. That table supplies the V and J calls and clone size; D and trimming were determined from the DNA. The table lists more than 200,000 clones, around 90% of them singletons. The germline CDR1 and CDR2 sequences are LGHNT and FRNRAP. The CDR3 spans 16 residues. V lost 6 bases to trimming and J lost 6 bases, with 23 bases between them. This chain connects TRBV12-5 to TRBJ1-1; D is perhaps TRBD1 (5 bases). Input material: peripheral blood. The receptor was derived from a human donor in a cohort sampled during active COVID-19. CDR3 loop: CASGHPLTTLQAEAFF. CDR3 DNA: TGTGCTAGTGGCCACCCCCTCACAACATTACAGGCTGAAGCTTTCTTT.